The 23 T cell receptor beta chains given below trace back to one sample, sequenced in a study of blood T cell repertoires in COVID-19. Profiling relied on immunoSEQ multiplex PCR, and the TCRdb table lists in-frame clones only, not all of them. The sample has 410,000 or so clones; roughly 88% are singletons. The source material was peripheral blood. These receptor sequences come from a woman aged 25 to 45 with active or convalescent COVID-19.

The chain couples TRBV7-9 to TRBJ2-1, with no clear D. This CDR3 has 14 residues. With 5 bases removed from V and 8 bases from J, the gap between germline ends came to 16 bases. Germline V CDR1 and CDR2: SEHNR, FQNEAQ (reference sequence). The CDR3 loop reads CASSLEIGRDEQFF. CDR3 coding DNA: TGTGCCAGCAGCCTAGAAATTGGTCGGGATGAGCAGTTCTTC. Supplemented by reference TRBV7-9 and TRBJ2-1, the full variable domain reads DTGVSQNPRHKITKRGQNVTFRCDPISEHNRLYWYRQTLGQGPEFLTYFQNEAQLEKSRLLSDRFSAERPKGSFSTLEIQRTEQGDSAMYLCASSLEIGRDEQFFGPGTRLTVL.

This clone was seen only once. The rearrangement joins TRBV11-2 to TRBJ2-7; 14 bases are a match to TRBD2. In germline, CDR1 is SGHAT, CDR2 FQNNGV. The CDR3 length is 15 residues. Losses at the gene ends were 7 bases for V and 6 bases for J; bases not matched to a gene: 8. This CDR3 reads CASTRLAGGPSEQYF. CDR3 bases: TGTGCCAGCACCAGACTAGCGGGAGGGCCCTCCGAGCAGTACTTC.

This chain uses TRBV4-1 with TRBJ2-2; possibly TRBD1 for D (5 bases). Between the trimmed V and J ends, which lost 0 bases and 6 bases, there was a span of 8 bases. The CDR3 totals 14 residues. Per the germline V gene, CDR1 is MGHRA and CDR2 is YSYEKL. The CDR3 spells CASSQDLRAGELFF. The CDR3 DNA is TGCGCCAGCAGCCAAGATCTCAGGGCCGGGGAGCTGTTTTTT.

This chain joins TRBV30 and TRBJ2-7; 9 bases are a match to TRBD1. The length of the CDR3 is 13 residues. Germline V CDR1 and CDR2: GTSNPN, SVGIG (reference sequence). V gave up 3 bases and J gave up 6 bases; unmatched junction bases: 6. The CDR3 DNA reads as TGTGCCTGGAGGGGGACAGGGTCGGGCGAGCAGTACTTC. Its translation is CAWRGTGSGEQYF.

The chain links TRBV5-4 to TRBJ2-3; D gene unclear. The length of the CDR3 is 14 residues. Between the trimmed V and J ends, which lost 4 bases and 1 base, there was a span of 10 bases. Germline V lookup: CDR1 SGHNT, CDR2 YYREEE (reference sequence). CDR3 sequence: CASSLPPGTDTQYF. CDR3 nucleotides: TGTGCCAGCAGCCTACCCCCCGGCACAGATACGCAGTATTTT.

The chain combines TRBV7-9 with TRBJ1-1; TRBD1 matches at 7 bases. With 6 bases clipped from V and 5 bases from J, the junction kept 15 bases outside the gene matches. Per the germline V gene, CDR1 is SEHNR and CDR2 is FQNEAQ (reference sequence). The CDR3 extends over 16 amino acids. This CDR3 reads CASSPNPRQGGTEAFF. CDR3 coding DNA: TGTGCCAGCAGTCCTAATCCCCGACAGGGAGGAACTGAAGCTTTCTTT.

CDR3 nucleotides: TGTGCCAGCAGCTTGTCGCAGGGGGAAAGTAGCAATCAGCCCCAGCATTTT. Translation: CASSLSQGESSNQPQHF. The J gene is TRBJ1-5, the V gene TRBV5-5; 7 bases are a match to TRBD1. Trimming cost V 1 base and J 0 bases; bases outside gene matches: 7. The CDR3 contains 17 residues. CDR1 SGHKS and CDR2 YYEKEE come from the germline V gene (reference sequence).

This chain links TRBV6-5 with TRBJ2-7; no clear D gene. Germline-derived CDR1 and CDR2 are MNHEY and SVGAGI. CDR3 length: 12 residues. The V gene lost 10 bases and the J gene lost 3 bases, with 13 bases spanning the gap. The CDR3 DNA reads as TGTGCCACCGGAGTATCCAACTACGAGCAGTACTTC. It codes for CATGVSNYEQYF.

The CDR3 nucleotides are TGTGCCAGCAGCTTAGCACGGGACAGGGTATGGAGCAATCAGCCCCAGCATTTT. Translation gives CASSLARDRVWSNQPQHF. The rearrangement uses TRBV7-2 and TRBJ1-5, with TRBD1 identical over 9 bases. This CDR3 spans 18 amino acids. Germline V gene data show CDR1 as SGHTA and CDR2 as FQGNSA. V shed 0 bases and J 1 base; nucleotides not matched to a gene: 7. The entire variable domain, with the rest obtained from reference TRBV7-2 and TRBJ1-5, is as follows: GAGVSQSPSNKVTEKGKDVELRCDPISGHTALYWYRQSLGQGLEFLIYFQGNSAPDKSGLPSDRFSAERTGGSVSTLTIQRTQQEDSAVYLCASSLARDRVWSNQPQHFGDGTRLSIL.

The genes are TRBV10-3 and TRBJ2-2, with TRBD1 as a possible D gene (6 bases). The CDR3 runs to 15 residues. Looked up from germline, CDR1 is ENHRY and CDR2 is SYGVKD. V was trimmed by 9 bases and J by 6 bases, leaving 20 bases between them. In DNA, the CDR3 is TGTGCCATTACCCGGGACATAGCAAGTCCCGGGGAGCTGTTTTTT. Protein product: CAITRDIASPGELFF.

This clone was seen a single time. The CDR3 DNA reads TGTGCCAGCGAATCAAGCTCCTACGAGCAGTACTTC. Amino acids: CASESSSYEQYF. This chain uses TRBV10-3 with TRBJ2-7; D unresolved. Trimming left V 10 bases short and J 0 bases short, with 10 bases between. This CDR3 contains 12 residues. Germline CDR1 ENHRY, CDR2 SYGVKD.

V and J are TRBV6-5 and TRBJ1-2; the match to TRBD1 covers 7 bases. Germline V gene sequence: CDR1 MNHEY, CDR2 SVGAGI. V shed 5 bases, J shed 2 bases, and the junction held 2 bases outside the gene matches. This CDR3 is 13 amino acids long. CDR3 in amino acids: CASSKTGNYGYTF. The CDR3 DNA sequence: TGTGCCAGCAGTAAGACAGGGAACTATGGCTACACCTTC.

V is TRBV27 and J is TRBJ2-7; D possibly corresponds to TRBD2 (5 bases). The germline V gene encodes CDR1 MNHEY and CDR2 SMNVEV (reference sequence). The CDR3 consists of 13 residues. V lost 6 bases and J 3 bases, leaving 12 bases between the germline ends. Written as DNA, the CDR3 is TGTGCCAGCAGAAGGACGGGGTACTACGAGCAGTACTTC. Encoded protein: CASRRTGYYEQYF.

V gene TRBV27 combines with J gene TRBJ1-3; 11 bases align to TRBD1. V dropped 4 bases and J dropped 0; count of bases not matched to a gene: 2. The CDR3 consists of 16 residues. Germline V gene lookup returns CDR1 MNHEY and CDR2 SMNVEV (reference sequence). The CDR3 nucleotides are TGTGCCAGCAGTTCGGGACAGGGGGGCTCTGGAAACACCATATATTTT. Translating gives CASSSGQGGSGNTIYF.

The gene calls are TRBV25-1 and TRBJ1-2; TRBD1 is a possible D gene (5 bases). CDR3 size: 13 residues. CDR1 is MGHDK, CDR2 SYGVNS, per germline. V was trimmed by 4 bases and J by 2 bases, leaving 8 bases between them. CDR3 loop: CASSAGGNYGYTF. The CDR3 DNA sequence: TGTGCCAGCAGTGCGGGGGGAAACTATGGCTACACCTTC.

The chain employs TRBV5-1 and TRBJ2-1; TRBD2 aligns across 9 bases. The germline V gene encodes CDR1 SGHRS and CDR2 YFSETQ. V was pared by 0 bases and J by 5 bases, with 3 bases of the junction left unmatched. This CDR3 comprises 15 residues. Written as DNA, the CDR3 is TGCGCCAGCAGCTTGGGCCTAGCGGGACACAATGAGCAGTTCTTC. The encoded protein is CASSLGLAGHNEQFF.

The chain is built from TRBV5-1 and TRBJ1-3; 7 bases are a match to TRBD1. This CDR3 spans 17 amino acids. CDR1 and CDR2 from the germline V gene are SGHRS and YFSETQ. Losses at the gene ends were 4 bases for V and 0 bases for J; bases not matched to a gene: 10. The CDR3 sequence is CASSIGDSFSSGNTIYF. The CDR3 nucleotides are TGCGCCAGCAGCATAGGGGACAGCTTTTCCTCTGGAAACACCATATATTTT.

The V and J genes are TRBV4-1 and TRBJ1-1; no clear D gene. V lost 4 bases and J 1 base, leaving 10 bases between the germline ends. Per germline, CDR1 MGHRA and CDR2 YSYEKL. The CDR3 spans 14 residues. Here the CDR3 DNA reads TGCGCCAGCAGCCTCGGAGCCGGGAACACTGAAGCTTTCTTT. It yields the protein CASSLGAGNTEAFF.

The CDR3 sequence is CASSGELAGGPTQTDTQYF. The CDR3 nucleotides read TGTGCCAGCAGTGGTGAACTAGCGGGAGGGCCAACCCAGACAGATACGCAGTATTTT. The chain combines TRBV2 with TRBJ2-3, with 13 bases that match TRBD2. Germline V gene lookup returns CDR1 SNHLY and CDR2 FYNNEI. The length of the CDR3 is 19 residues. Losses at the gene ends were 4 bases for V and 3 bases for J; bases not matched to a gene: 13.

The chain carries TRBV13 and TRBJ2-1; 13 nucleotides align to TRBD2. The V gene end was trimmed by 2 bases and the J gene end by 10 bases; junction bases not matched to a gene: 8. This CDR3 contains 16 residues. In germline, CDR1 is PRHDT, CDR2 FYEKMQ (reference sequence). The CDR3 reads CASSLTGTSGVMEQFF. The CDR3 DNA sequence: TGTGCCAGCAGCTTAACCGGGACTAGCGGGGTTATGGAGCAGTTCTTC.

The chain employs TRBV5-1 and TRBJ2-1, with a weak D call TRBD1 (5 bases). The CDR3 covers 13 residues. Trimming cost V 4 bases and J 7 bases, with 12 bases left between them. Germline V lookup: CDR1 SGHRS, CDR2 YFSETQ. The CDR3 nucleotides are TGCGCCAGCAGCCCAGGGCCCGGAAATGAGCAGTTCTTC. It is translated as CASSPGPGNEQFF.

The rearrangement links TRBV5-1 to TRBJ2-3, with 8 bases fitting TRBD2. V was pared by 3 bases and J by 2 bases, with 11 bases of the junction left unmatched. From germline, CDR1 is SGHRS and CDR2 YFSETQ. The CDR3 has 17 residues. CDR3 bases: TGCGCCAGCAGCTCATACAAAACTAGCGGTCCCACAGATACGCAGTATTTT. Translating it yields CASSSYKTSGPTDTQYF. The variable domain in full, with the rest retrieved from reference TRBV5-1 and TRBJ2-3, is KAGVTQTPRYLIKTRGQQVTLSCSPISGHRSVSWYQQTPGQGLQFLFEYFSETQRNKGNFPGRFSGRQFSNSRSEMNVSTLELGDSALYLCASSSYKTSGPTDTQYFGPGTRLTVL.

The genes are TRBV6-6 and TRBJ2-7; D possibly corresponds to TRBD1 (6 bases). V dropped 2 bases and J dropped 2 bases, with 13 bases sitting between them. This CDR3 has 15 residues. Germline V gives CDR1 MNHNY, CDR2 SVGAGI (reference sequence). CDR3 nucleotides: TGTGCCAGCAGTTACCCCGCAGGACAGCCCTACGAGCAGTACTTC. It codes for CASSYPAGQPYEQYF.